This T cell receptor beta chain is drawn from a study of PD-L1 blockade in urothelial cancer. CDR1 KGHSH and CDR2 LQKENI come from the germline V gene. The V and J ends lost 1 base and 6 bases respectively, with 21 bases between them. The CDR3 contains 17 residues. Data came from immunoSEQ multiplex PCR; TCRdb stores just in-frame clones and leaves some out. Among about 71,000 clones listed, 85% to 90% were seen once. The sequence came from a man in his fifties or sixties with urothelial cancer. The rearrangement joins TRBV18 to TRBJ1-2, with D possibly being TRBD1 (5 bases). The sample was PBMCs, taken around atezolizumab (anti-PD-L1) treatment. The CDR3, as DNA: TGTGCCAGCTCACCACGGGATTCTGACAGTCGGGAGAATGGCTACACCTTC. Encoded protein: CASSPRDSDSRENGYTF. Filled out from reference TRBV18 and TRBJ1-2, the complete variable domain reads NAGVMQNPRHLVRRRGQEARLRCSPMKGHSHVYWYRQLPEEGLKFMVYLQKENIIDESGMPKERFSAEFPKEGPSILRIQQVVRGDSAAYFCASSPRDSDSRENGYTFGSGTRLTVV.